One and the same sample provided the 10 T cell receptor beta chains below, sequenced in a study of blood T cells in healthy people across ages (dated by TCRdb to about 2015). The library was made by 5' RACE. The sequencer was an Illumina HiSeq 2500. A second 7 to 11 cycle PCR used a sample-barcoded 5' primer and a J-beta primer mix. TCRdb ran its own pipeline on the public reads, namely fastp trimming at Q25 and MiXCR clone calling, and kept in-frame beta chains. Rows with a matching CDR3 protein are joined into one entry that keeps the most common DNA and genes. The sample table records about 1,500,000 distinct CDR3 sequences; over 25% of these occur just once. The top ten clonotypes cover about 7.7% of the sample. The sample was blood. These receptors were collected from a woman aged 30 to 39 in good health.

This clonotype turned up a few times. The chain joins TRBV7-9 to TRBJ2-1, with 8 positions matching TRBD1. The ends lost 7 bases at V and 2 bases at J; junction bases unmatched: 13. The CDR3 length is 17 residues. Germline CDR1 is SEHNR and CDR2 is FQNEAQ (reference sequence). CDR3 sequence (DNA): TGTGCCAGCACCGTAAATCAGGGGGCCCCCCCCTACAATGAGCAGTTCTTC. It specifies CASTVNQGAPPYNEQFF.

The genes are TRBV7-6 and TRBJ2-1, with 13 bases aligning to TRBD2. V shed 2 bases, J shed 0 bases, and the junction held 13 bases outside the gene matches. Per germline, CDR1 SGHVS and CDR2 FNYEAQ. CDR3 length equals 21 residues. The CDR3 reads CASSLRDPGLAGPSSYNEQFF. In nucleotides, the CDR3 is TGTGCCAGCAGCTTAAGGGATCCGGGACTAGCGGGGCCCAGCTCCTACAATGAGCAGTTCTTC.

This rearrangement joins TRBV10-1 to TRBJ2-7; no firm D call. CDR1 is WNHNN, CDR2 SYGVQD, per germline (reference sequence). V was pared by 6 bases and J by 3 bases, with 12 bases between. The CDR3 runs 13 residues. As DNA, the CDR3 is TGCGCCAGCAGGGAGAACCTTAACTACGAGCAGTACTTC. Amino acid sequence: CASRENLNYEQYF.

Concerning this clonotype: This may be a read error: a much more frequent sequence differs by one nucleotide. The rearrangement uses TRBV11-2 and TRBJ2-4, with D maybe TRBD2 (6 bases). The DNA end lines up better with TRBJ2-7; the J call may be wrong. This CDR3 contains 15 residues. Germline V gene lookup returns CDR1 SGHAT and CDR2 FQNNGV. The CDR3 region has the DNA TGTGCCAGCAGCCACCTACGGGGGAGCTCCTGCGAGCAGTACTTC. Amino acids: CASSHLRGSSCEQYF.

This clonotype occurred a few times. This rearrangement joins TRBV29-1 to TRBJ2-5; the D gene is possibly TRBD2 (6 bases). CDR3 length: 15 residues. Trimming took 2 bases from V and 1 from J, leaving 14 bases between them. Germline lookup yields CDR1 SQVTM and CDR2 ANQGSEA. CDR3 loop: CSVELAGTSQETQYF. DNA of the CDR3: TGCAGCGTTGAACTGGCGGGGACTTCCCAAGAGACCCAGTACTTC. The full variable domain, with the rest looked up from reference TRBV29-1 and TRBJ2-5, is SAVISQKPSRDICQRGTSLTIQCQVDSQVTMMFWYRQQPGQSLTLIATANQGSEATYESGFVIDKFPISRPNLTFSTLTVSNMSPEDSSIYLCSVELAGTSQETQYFGPGTRLLVL.

This clonotype came up a few times. The rearrangement uses TRBV7-8 and TRBJ1-1; tentatively, D is TRBD1 (6 bases). This CDR3 comprises 12 residues. The V gene's germline CDR1 is SGHVS and CDR2 FQNEAQ. V lost 4 bases, J lost 10 bases, and 13 bases lay in between. Written as DNA, the CDR3 is TGTGCCAGCAGCTCATACAGGGTGAGAGCTTTCTTT. Protein sequence: CASSSYRVRAFF.

In its sample, this clonotype was seen many times. V and J are TRBV20-1 and TRBJ2-7; D is uncertain. Germline V CDR1 and CDR2: DFQATT, SNEGSKA (reference sequence). V was shortened by 3 bases and J by 4 bases, with 16 bases between the two germline ends. The CDR3 is made up of 14 amino acids. The CDR3 DNA reads TGCAGTGCTAGGCCCCCAACCCCGGAATACGAGCAGTACTTC. Residues: CSARPPTPEYEQYF.

This clonotype was counted between two and nine times. Germline and junction disagree at one end, which may indicate a read error. This sequence joins TRBV7-7 and TRBJ2-5; TRBD2 matches at 10 bases. CDR3 size: 15 residues. CDR1 SSHAT and CDR2 FNYEAQ come from the germline V gene (reference sequence). CDR3: CASSFSSGRQETPYF. The CDR3 DNA reads TGTGCCAGCAGCTTCTCTAGCGGGAGACAAGAGACCCCGTACTTC.

This chain joins TRBV5-1 and TRBJ2-2; TRBD2 is a possible D gene (6 bases). V lost 1 base, J lost 6 bases, and 10 bases lay in between. CDR3 length equals 14 residues. Germline V gene data show CDR1 as SGHRS and CDR2 as YFSETQ. CDR3 bases: TGCGCCAGCAGCTTGTGGACTATAGCCGGGGAGCTGTTTTTT. Its translation is CASSLWTIAGELFF.

Many counts were recorded for this clonotype. The chain recombines TRBV29-1 with TRBJ1-1, with D unclear. In germline, CDR1 is SQVTM, CDR2 ANQGSEA. The CDR3 covers 12 residues. V dropped 6 bases and J dropped 0 bases, with 8 bases sitting between them. The CDR3 loop reads CSVLTVNTEAFF. CDR3 bases: TGCAGCGTCCTAACAGTGAACACTGAAGCTTTCTTT.